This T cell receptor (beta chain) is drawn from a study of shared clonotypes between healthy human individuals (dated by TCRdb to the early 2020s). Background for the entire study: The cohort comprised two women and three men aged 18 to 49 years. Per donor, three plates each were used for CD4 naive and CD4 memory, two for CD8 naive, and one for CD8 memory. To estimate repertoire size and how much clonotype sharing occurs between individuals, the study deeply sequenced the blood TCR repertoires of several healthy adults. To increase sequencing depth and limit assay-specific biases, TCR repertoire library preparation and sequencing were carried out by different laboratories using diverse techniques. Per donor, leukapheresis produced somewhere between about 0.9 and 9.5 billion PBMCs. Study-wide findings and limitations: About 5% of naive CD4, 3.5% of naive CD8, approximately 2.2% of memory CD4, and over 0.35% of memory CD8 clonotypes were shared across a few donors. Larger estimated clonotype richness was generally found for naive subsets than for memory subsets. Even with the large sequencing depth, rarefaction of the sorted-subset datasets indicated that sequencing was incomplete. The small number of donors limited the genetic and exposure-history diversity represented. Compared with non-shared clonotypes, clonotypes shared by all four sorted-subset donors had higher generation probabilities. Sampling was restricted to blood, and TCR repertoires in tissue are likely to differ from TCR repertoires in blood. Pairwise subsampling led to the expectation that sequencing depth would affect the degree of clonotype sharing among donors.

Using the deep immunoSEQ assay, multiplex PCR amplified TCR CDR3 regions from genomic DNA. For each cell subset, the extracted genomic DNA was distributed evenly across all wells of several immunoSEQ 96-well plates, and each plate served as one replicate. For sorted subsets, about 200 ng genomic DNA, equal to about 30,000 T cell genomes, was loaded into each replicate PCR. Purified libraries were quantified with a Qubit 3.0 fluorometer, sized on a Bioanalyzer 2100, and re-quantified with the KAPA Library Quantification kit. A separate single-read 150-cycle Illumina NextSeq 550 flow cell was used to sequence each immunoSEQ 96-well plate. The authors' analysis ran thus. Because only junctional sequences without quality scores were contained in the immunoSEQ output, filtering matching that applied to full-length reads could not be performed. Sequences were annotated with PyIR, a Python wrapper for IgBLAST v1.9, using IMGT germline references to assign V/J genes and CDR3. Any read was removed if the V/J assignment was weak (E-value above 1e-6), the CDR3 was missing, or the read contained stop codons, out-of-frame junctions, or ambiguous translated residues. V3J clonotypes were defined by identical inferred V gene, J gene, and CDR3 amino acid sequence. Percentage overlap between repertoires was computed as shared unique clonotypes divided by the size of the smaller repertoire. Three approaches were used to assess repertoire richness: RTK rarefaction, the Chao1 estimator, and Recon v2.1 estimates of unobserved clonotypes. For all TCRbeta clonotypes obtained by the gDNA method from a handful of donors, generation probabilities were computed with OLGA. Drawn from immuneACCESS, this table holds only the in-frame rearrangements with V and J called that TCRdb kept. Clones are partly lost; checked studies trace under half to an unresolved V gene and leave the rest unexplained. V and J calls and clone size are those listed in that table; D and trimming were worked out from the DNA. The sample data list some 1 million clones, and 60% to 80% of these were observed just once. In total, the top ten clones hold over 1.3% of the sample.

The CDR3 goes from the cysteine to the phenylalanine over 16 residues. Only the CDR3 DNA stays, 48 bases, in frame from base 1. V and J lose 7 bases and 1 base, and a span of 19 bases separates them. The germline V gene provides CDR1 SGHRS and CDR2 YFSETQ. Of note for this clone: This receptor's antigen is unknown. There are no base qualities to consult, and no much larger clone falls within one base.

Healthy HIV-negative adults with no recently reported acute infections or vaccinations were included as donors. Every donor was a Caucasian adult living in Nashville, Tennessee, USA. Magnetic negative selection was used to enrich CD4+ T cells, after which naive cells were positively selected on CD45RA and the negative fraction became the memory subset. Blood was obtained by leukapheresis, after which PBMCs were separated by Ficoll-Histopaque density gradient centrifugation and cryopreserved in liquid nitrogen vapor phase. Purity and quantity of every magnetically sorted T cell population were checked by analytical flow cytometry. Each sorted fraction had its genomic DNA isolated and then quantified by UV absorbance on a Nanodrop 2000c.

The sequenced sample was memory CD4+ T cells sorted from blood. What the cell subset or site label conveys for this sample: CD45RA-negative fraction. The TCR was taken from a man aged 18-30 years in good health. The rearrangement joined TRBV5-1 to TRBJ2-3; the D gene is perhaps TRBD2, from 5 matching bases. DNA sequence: TGCGCCAGCTGCCTTGGCGGGCCGGACCGCACAGATACGCAGTATTTT. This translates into CASCLGGPDRTDTQYF.